Following are 26 T cell receptor beta chains from one sample sequenced in a study of spatial heterogeneity in lung cancer. Time point denoted: sample taken at primary tumor resection. TCRdb redid the calling of the 5' RACE reads with MiXCR, one entry per CDR3 protein. Found here are 40,000 to 50,000 distinct CDR3 sequences, roughly an eighth of them singletons; the top ten hold around 54%. Sample: PBMCs, taken at surgery. Source of these receptors: a male donor with early-stage non-small cell lung cancer.

V usage is TRBV12-3 or TRBV12-4 and J usage is TRBJ1-3; 8 nucleotides match TRBD1. The CDR3 sequence is 15 residues long. J was trimmed by 5 bases and V by 5 bases; bases with no gene match: 8. CDR3 DNA sequence: TGTGCCAGCAGTCTCGGGACAGGAGCCCGAAACACCATATATTTT. The encoded protein is CASSLGTGARNTIYF.

The chain couples TRBV28 to TRBJ2-5; TRBD1 matches 9 bases. The germline gives CDR1 MDHEN, CDR2 SYDVKM. V trimming: 6 bases; J trimming: 1 base; junction bases outside the gene matches: 6. CDR3 length equals 15 residues. DNA for the CDR3: TGTGCCAGCAGCAAAGGACAGGGGATCCAAGAGACCCAGTACTTC. It encodes CASSKGQGIQETQYF.

In this sample, this clonotype turned up a few times. The V gene is TRBV7-8, the J gene TRBJ2-4; 9 bases align to TRBD2. The CDR3 length is 17 residues. The V segment lost 5 bases and the J segment 0 bases; nucleotides outside the gene matches: 8. Germline V gene sequence: CDR1 SGHVS, CDR2 FQNEAQ. CDR3 loop: CASSPPPSGIAKNIQYF. Written as DNA, the CDR3 is TGTGCCAGCAGCCCTCCCCCTAGCGGGATAGCCAAAAACATTCAGTACTTC.

V gene TRBV20-1 combines with J gene TRBJ2-7; 7 bases line up with TRBD2. The ends lost 6 bases at V and 2 bases at J; junction bases unmatched: 10. Germline lookup yields CDR1 DFQATT and CDR2 SNEGSKA (reference sequence). The CDR3 covers 14 residues. This chain's CDR3 is CSAGRTSQTYEQYF. CDR3 in DNA: TGCAGTGCAGGAAGGACTAGTCAAACCTACGAGCAGTACTTC.

The genes are TRBV12-3 or TRBV12-4 and TRBJ2-5; either TRBD1 or TRBD2 may supply D (5 bases each). The CDR3 consists of 16 residues. Trimming removed 6 bases from V and 6 bases from J, with 23 bases in between. CDR3 sequence reads: CASSPGRADRVKTQYF. CDR3 sequence (DNA): TGTGCCAGCAGCCCGGGGCGAGCTGACCGGGTAAAGACCCAGTACTTC.

This clonotype appeared many times. V gene TRBV25-1 combines with J gene TRBJ1-2; D unresolved. Germline values: CDR1 MGHDK, CDR2 SYGVNS. The CDR3 length is 11 residues. The V and J ends lost 2 bases and 7 bases respectively, with 5 bases between them. The CDR3 DNA follows: TGTGCCAGCAGTGAAGGTTCTGGCTACACCTTC. Protein product: CASSEGSGYTF.

The chain joins TRBV2 to TRBJ2-5, with D possibly TRBD1 on 5 matching bases. Between the trimmed V and J ends, which lost 4 bases and 10 bases, there was a span of 10 bases. This CDR3 is built from 11 residues. Per the germline V gene, CDR1 is SNHLY and CDR2 is FYNNEI. The CDR3 region is CASSVQGLQYF. The CDR3 DNA follows: TGTGCCAGCAGTGTTCAGGGCCTCCAGTACTTC.

This clonotype was found a few times. The V and J genes are TRBV9 and TRBJ2-5, with D hard to call. CDR1 and CDR2 (germline): SGDLS, YYNGEE. The CDR3 runs to 14 residues. V was cut by 4 bases and J by 0 bases, with 10 bases left in between. In DNA, the CDR3 is TGTGCCAGCAGCTACACAGCGTACCAAGAGACCCAGTACTTC. It is translated as CASSYTAYQETQYF.

This clonotype was found a few times. The CDR3 loop reads CASSYTRHQETQYF. In DNA form, the CDR3 reads TGTGCCAGCAGTTACACACGACACCAAGAGACCCAGTACTTC. This chain connects TRBV6-5 to TRBJ2-5, with D unclear. The CDR3 runs 14 residues. The germline CDR1 and CDR2 sequences are MNHEY and SVGAGI. V was clipped by 2 bases and J by 0 bases, with 7 bases between them.

There are a few counts of this clonotype. The chain joins TRBV4-3 to TRBJ2-5; a possible D gene is TRBD1 (6 bases). CDR1 and CDR2 from the germline V gene are LGHNA and YSLEER. The CDR3 runs to 16 residues. V was cut by 0 bases and J by 2 bases, with 13 bases left in between. CDR3: CASSQDLWTVQETQYF. The CDR3 DNA follows: TGCGCCAGCAGCCAAGATCTTTGGACAGTTCAAGAGACCCAGTACTTC.

This clonotype has at least ten counts. The chain carries TRBV12-3 or TRBV12-4 and TRBJ1-1; TRBD1 might be the D (5 bases). CDR3 length: 13 residues. Trimming took off 5 bases at V and 8 bases at J, with 15 bases between the two ends. CDR3 sequence reads: CASSPGPSPEAFF. The DNA of the CDR3 is TGTGCCAGCAGTCCGGGACCTTCCCCAGAAGCTTTCTTT.

In this sample, this clonotype turned up many times. The V call is TRBV6-2 or TRBV6-3, the J call TRBJ2-5; the match to TRBD2 covers 10 bases. The CDR3 covers 16 residues. From germline, CDR1 is MNHEY and CDR2 SVGEGT. V lost 6 bases to trimming and J lost 2 bases; unmatched junction nucleotides: 9. The CDR3 sequence is CASSFGLADLQETQYF. CDR3 nucleotides: TGTGCCAGCAGCTTTGGACTAGCGGACCTTCAAGAGACCCAGTACTTC.

This clonotype was seen a handful of times. The chain has TRBV6-5 and TRBJ1-1, with D perhaps TRBD1 (6 bases). V lost 5 bases, J lost 7 bases, and 23 bases lay in between. The germline V gene encodes CDR1 MNHEY and CDR2 SVGAGI. This CDR3 spans 16 amino acids. CDR3: CASSGYGGRRGGEAFF. CDR3 DNA: TGTGCCAGCAGTGGGTACGGAGGCAGAAGGGGGGGTGAAGCTTTCTTT.

At least ten counts were recorded for this clonotype. The chain recombines TRBV9 with TRBJ2-1, with D possibly TRBD2 on 5 matching bases. The V end was cut by 3 bases, the J end by 4 bases, with 14 bases between. Germline values: CDR1 SGDLS, CDR2 YYNGEE. There are 15 residues in the CDR3. CDR3 sequence (DNA): TGTGCCAGCAGCGATCGATCGGGAATTTACAATGAGCAGTTCTTC. As protein: CASSDRSGIYNEQFF.

The chain combines TRBV7-9 with TRBJ2-7, with D possibly being TRBD2 (5 bases). The CDR3 has 15 amino acids. Germline assignment: CDR1 SEHNR and CDR2 FQNEAQ (reference sequence). V was shortened by 1 base and J by 1 base, with 11 bases between the two germline ends. The CDR3 region has the DNA TGTGCCAGCAGCTTAGGTGGGAGCAGATCCTACGAGCAGTACTTC. Translated, it gives CASSLGGSRSYEQYF. The full variable domain, completed using reference TRBV7-9 and TRBJ2-7, is DTGVSQNPRHKITKRGQNVTFRCDPISEHNRLYWYRQTLGQGPEFLTYFQNEAQLEKSRLLSDRFSAERPKGSFSTLEIQRTEQGDSAMYLCASSLGGSRSYEQYFGPGTRLTVT.

The V and J genes are TRBV5-1 and TRBJ2-3; the D is unclear. The V gene lost 2 bases and the J gene lost 0 bases, with 10 bases spanning the gap. CDR1 and CDR2 (germline): SGHRS, YFSETQ. There are 15 residues in the CDR3. In nucleotides, the CDR3 is TGCGCCAGCAGCTTCGACACCCAGAGCACAGATACGCAGTATTTT. The encoded protein is CASSFDTQSTDTQYF.

The chain links TRBV9 to TRBJ2-3, with D tentatively TRBD1 (6 bases). CDR1 is SGDLS and CDR2 is YYNGEE in the germline V gene. The CDR3 extends over 15 amino acids. V dropped 0 bases and J dropped 4 bases, with 12 bases sitting between them. CDR3 DNA: TGTGCCAGCAGCGTAGCGGGCGGACAGCCAGATACGCAGTATTTT. Encoded protein: CASSVAGGQPDTQYF.

This chain joins TRBV4-1 and TRBJ2-1; 10 bases agree with TRBD2. The germline CDR1 and CDR2 sequences are MGHRA and YSYEKL. The ends lost 1 base at V and 8 bases at J; junction bases unmatched: 8. The CDR3 consists of 16 residues. The CDR3 bases are TGCGCCAGCAGCCAAGCAGGGCTAGCGGGAGTCCATGAGCAGTTCTTC. Its translation: CASSQAGLAGVHEQFF.

This clonotype was seen a few times. CDR3 nucleotides: TGTGCCATCAGTCGGCAAGGTCTTCTAGACTACACCTTC. Translation gives CAISRQGLLDYTF. The rearrangement uses TRBV10-3 and TRBJ1-2; the D is unclear. Germline V lookup: CDR1 ENHRY, CDR2 SYGVKD. This CDR3 is 13 amino acids long. The V end was cut by 5 bases, the J end by 10 bases, with 17 bases between.

The sample holds a few counts of this clonotype. This sequence joins TRBV5-1 and TRBJ2-1; TRBD1 aligns across 7 bases. This CDR3 has 16 amino acids. Germline V gene sequence: CDR1 SGHRS, CDR2 YFSETQ. V shed 5 bases, J shed 0 bases, and the junction held 8 bases outside the gene matches. CDR3 nucleotide sequence: TGCGCCAGCAGGTCCGGGACAGTAAGCTCCTACAATGAGCAGTTCTTC. Protein: CASRSGTVSSYNEQFF.

CDR3: CASSGAGAGDFYEQYF. Here the CDR3 DNA reads TGTGCCAGCAGCGGGGCCGGAGCGGGAGATTTCTACGAGCAGTACTTC. The rearrangement links TRBV27 to TRBJ2-7; TRBD2 aligns across 8 bases. CDR1 and CDR2 from the germline V gene are MNHEY and SMNVEV (reference sequence). Trimming took 6 bases from V and 3 from J; bases not matched to a gene: 13. The CDR3 is 16 residues long.

The chain uses TRBV27 and TRBJ1-5; D is ambiguous. The V end was cut by 1 base, the J end by 0 bases, with 7 bases between. CDR1 and CDR2 from the germline V gene are MNHEY and SMNVEV (reference sequence). This CDR3 is built from 15 residues. CDR3 sequence reads: CASSLYGYSNQPQHF. CDR3 DNA: TGTGCCAGCAGTTTATATGGGTATAGCAATCAGCCCCAGCATTTT.

This clonotype was seen only a few times. The chain combines TRBV6-2 or TRBV6-3 with TRBJ1-5; perhaps TRBD1 as D (6 bases). This CDR3 region has 13 residues. V was trimmed by 6 bases and J by 3 bases, leaving 9 bases between them. CDR1 MNHEY and CDR2 SVGEGT come from the germline V gene. CDR3 sequence (DNA): TGTGCCAGCAGAGACAGGCTCAATCAGCCCCAGCATTTT. Its protein is CASRDRLNQPQHF.

This chain links TRBV10-3 with TRBJ1-6, with 8 bases aligning to TRBD1. Germline lookup yields CDR1 ENHRY and CDR2 SYGVKD. CDR3 length equals 13 residues. Losses at the gene ends were 6 bases for V and 6 bases for J; bases not matched to a gene: 1. The DNA for the CDR3 is TGTGCCATCAGAGACAGGGGTAATTCACCCCTCCACTTT. It is translated as CAIRDRGNSPLHF.

This clonotype was seen a handful of times. CDR3 sequence (DNA): TGTGCCAGCAGCCGATCGGGGACTAGCGGTCACAATGAGCAGTTCTTC. Translating gives CASSRSGTSGHNEQFF. The chain couples TRBV7-9 to TRBJ2-1, with TRBD2 matching 11 bases. Germline loops: CDR1 SEHNR, CDR2 FQNEAQ (reference sequence). This CDR3 contains 16 residues. J gave up 5 bases and V 5 bases, and 8 bases lay outside the gene matches.

In this sample, this clonotype turned up many times. The genes are TRBV5-5 and TRBJ2-7; D assignment may be TRBD1 or TRBD2 (5 bases each). CDR3 length: 15 amino acids. In germline, CDR1 is SGHKS, CDR2 YYEKEE (reference sequence). Trimming pared 4 bases from V and 3 bases from J, leaving 17 bases between. The CDR3 DNA reads as TGTGCCAGCAGCGCCACGGGGACCACCTACTACGAGCAGTACTTC. This codes for CASSATGTTYYEQYF.